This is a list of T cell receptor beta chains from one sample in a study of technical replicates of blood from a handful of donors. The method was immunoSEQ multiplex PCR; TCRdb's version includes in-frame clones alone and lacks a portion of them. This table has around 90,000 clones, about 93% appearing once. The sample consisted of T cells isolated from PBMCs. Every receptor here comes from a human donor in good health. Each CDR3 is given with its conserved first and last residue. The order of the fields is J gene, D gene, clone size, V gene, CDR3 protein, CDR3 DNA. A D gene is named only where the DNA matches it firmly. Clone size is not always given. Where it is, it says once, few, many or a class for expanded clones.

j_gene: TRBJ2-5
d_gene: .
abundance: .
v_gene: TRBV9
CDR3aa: CASSVSGSAQETQYF
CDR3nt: TGTGCCAGCAGCGTATCCGGGAGTGCCCAAGAGACCCAGTACTTC

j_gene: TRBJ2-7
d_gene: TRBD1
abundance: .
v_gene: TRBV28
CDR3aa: CASRQGANGYEQYF
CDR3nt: TGTGCCAGCAGGCAGGGGGCGAACGGGTACGAGCAGTACTTC

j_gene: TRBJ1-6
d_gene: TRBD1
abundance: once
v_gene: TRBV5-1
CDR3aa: CASSLDRGHSPLHF
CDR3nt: TGCGCCAGCAGCTTGGACAGGGGACATTCACCCCTCCACTTT

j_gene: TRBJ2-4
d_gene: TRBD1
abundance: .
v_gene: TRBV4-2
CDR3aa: CASSLNTGVGENIQYF
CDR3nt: TGTGCCAGCAGCCTAAATACAGGGGTAGGAGAAAACATTCAGTACTTC

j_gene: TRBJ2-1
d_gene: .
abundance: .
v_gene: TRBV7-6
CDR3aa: CASSAPLQGHEQFF
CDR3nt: TGTGCCAGCAGCGCGCCACTACAGGGACATGAGCAGTTCTTC

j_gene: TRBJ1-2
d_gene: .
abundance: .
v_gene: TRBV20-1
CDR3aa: CSAPQRGYTF
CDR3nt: TGCAGTGCTCCACAACGTGGCTACACCTTC

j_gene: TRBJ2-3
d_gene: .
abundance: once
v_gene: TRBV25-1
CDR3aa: CASSPRPGADTQYF
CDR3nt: TGTGCCAGCAGCCCCCGGCCGGGGGCAGATACGCAGTATTTT

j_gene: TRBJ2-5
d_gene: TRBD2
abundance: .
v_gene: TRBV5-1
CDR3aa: CASSPTAGAETQYF
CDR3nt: TGCGCCAGCAGCCCCACAGCGGGAGCAGAGACCCAGTACTTC

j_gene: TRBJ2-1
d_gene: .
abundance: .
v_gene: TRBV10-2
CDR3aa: CASSDRVNEQFF
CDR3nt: TGCGCCAGCAGTGACAGGGTTAATGAGCAGTTCTTC

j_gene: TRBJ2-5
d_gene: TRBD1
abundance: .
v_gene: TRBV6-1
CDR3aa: CASSEPGQGLKTQYF
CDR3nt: TGTGCCAGCAGTGAGCCGGGACAGGGTTTGAAGACCCAGTACTTC

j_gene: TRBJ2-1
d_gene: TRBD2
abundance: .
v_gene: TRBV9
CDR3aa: CASSYRGLAYEQFF
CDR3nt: TGTGCCAGCAGCTACCGGGGACTAGCGTATGAGCAGTTCTTC

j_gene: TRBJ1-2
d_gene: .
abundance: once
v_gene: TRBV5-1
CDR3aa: CASSLGQLYGYTF
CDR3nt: TGCGCCAGCAGCTTGGGACAGCTCTATGGCTACACCTTC

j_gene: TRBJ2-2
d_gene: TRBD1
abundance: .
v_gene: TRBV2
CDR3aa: CASLPGTANTGELFF
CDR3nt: TGTGCCAGCTTACCCGGGACAGCGAACACCGGGGAGCTGTTTTTT

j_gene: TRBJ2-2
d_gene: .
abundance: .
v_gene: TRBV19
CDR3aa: CASSWATTGSGELFF
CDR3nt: TGTGCCAGTAGTTGGGCCACCACGGGATCCGGGGAGCTGTTTTTT

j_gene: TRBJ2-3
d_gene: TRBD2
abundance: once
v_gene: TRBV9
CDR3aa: CASSFLGPAGVSDTQYF
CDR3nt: TGTGCCAGCAGCTTTCTTGGTCCAGCGGGAGTATCGGATACGCAGTATTTT

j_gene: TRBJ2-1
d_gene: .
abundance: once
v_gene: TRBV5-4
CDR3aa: CASSLEAGSYNEQFF
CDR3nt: TGTGCCAGCAGCTTGGAGGCGGGCTCCTACAATGAGCAGTTCTTC

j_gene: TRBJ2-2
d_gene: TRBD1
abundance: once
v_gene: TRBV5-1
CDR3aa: CASSLTGGNTGELFF
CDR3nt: TGCGCCAGCAGCTTGACAGGGGGCAACACCGGGGAGCTGTTTTTT

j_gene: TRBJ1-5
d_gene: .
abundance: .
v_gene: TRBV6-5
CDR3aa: CASSPGPGNNQPQHF
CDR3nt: TGTGCCAGCAGTCCGGGCCCAGGGAACAATCAGCCCCAGCATTTT

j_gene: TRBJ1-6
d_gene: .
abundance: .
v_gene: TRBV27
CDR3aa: CASSPRGSYNSPLHF
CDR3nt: TGTGCCAGCAGTCCCAGGGGCTCCTATAATTCACCCCTCCACTTT

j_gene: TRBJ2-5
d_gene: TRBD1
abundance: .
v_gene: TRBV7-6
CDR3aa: CASSSRQGQETQYF
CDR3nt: TGTGCCAGCAGCTCCCGACAGGGGCAAGAGACCCAGTACTTC

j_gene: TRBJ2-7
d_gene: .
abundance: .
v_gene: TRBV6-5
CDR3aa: CASGTPYEQYF
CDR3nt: TGTGCCAGCGGGACTCCCTACGAGCAGTACTTC

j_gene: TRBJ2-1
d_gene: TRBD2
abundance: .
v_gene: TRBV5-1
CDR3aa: CASSLVSGGYNEQFF
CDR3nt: TGCGCCAGCAGCTTGGTGTCGGGGGGATACAATGAGCAGTTCTTC